These 10 T cell receptor beta chains share one sample of origin, sequenced in a study of control samples from healthy donors and cancer patients. Method: immunoSEQ multiplex PCR; TCRdb's copy keeps in-frame clones and lacks some. The sample shows 40,000 to 60,000 clones, 80% to 90% of them seen only once. Sample: PBMCs. These receptors all stem from a woman aged 45-59 years with lung cancer.

V is TRBV7-9 and J is TRBJ2-3, with D possibly matching TRBD1 (5 bases). CDR3 length equals 15 residues. V lost 2 bases to trimming and J lost 2 bases, with 11 bases between them. Germline CDR1 reads SEHNR; CDR2 reads FQNEAQ (reference sequence). CDR3 coding DNA: TGTGCCAGCAGCTTAAAAGGGGCAAACACAGATACGCAGTATTTT. It translates to CASSLKGANTDTQYF.

This clone has just a few counts. V gene TRBV28 combines with J gene TRBJ1-5, with D hard to call. Trimming took off 2 bases at V and 6 bases at J, with 8 bases between the two ends. In germline, CDR1 is MDHEN, CDR2 SYDVKM. This CDR3 is 13 amino acids long. The CDR3 region is CASSLGDRQPQHF. The CDR3 nucleotides are TGTGCCAGCAGTTTAGGGGATCGTCAGCCCCAGCATTTT.

This sequence joins TRBV6-5 and TRBJ2-5; 9 bases map to TRBD1. Germline lookup yields CDR1 MNHEY and CDR2 SVGAGI. V gave up 4 bases and J gave up 2 bases; unmatched junction bases: 5. The CDR3 has 15 residues. The CDR3 nucleotides read TGTGCCAGCAGTTCGGGACAGGGTTATCAAGAGACCCAGTACTTC. It specifies CASSSGQGYQETQYF.

This clone showed up just once. This rearrangement joins TRBV7-6 to TRBJ2-5, with a tentative D call TRBD2 (6 bases). Germline CDR1 reads SGHVS; CDR2 reads FNYEAQ. The CDR3 extends over 15 amino acids. V dropped 5 bases and J dropped 1 base, with 14 bases sitting between them. CDR3 DNA: TGTGCCAGCAGCCACCAACGGGACTCCCAAGAGACCCAGTACTTC. Its protein product is CASSHQRDSQETQYF.

This rearrangement joins TRBV10-1 to TRBJ1-1, with TRBD1 as a possible D gene (6 bases). CDR1 and CDR2 (germline): WNHNN, SYGVQD (reference sequence). Deletions cut 4 bases from V and 3 bases from J, with 15 bases between. The length of the CDR3 is 15 residues. The CDR3 reads CASSAYRVSYTEAFF. CDR3 coding DNA: TGCGCCAGCAGTGCTTACAGGGTGAGCTACACTGAAGCTTTCTTT.

The V gene is TRBV27, the J gene TRBJ2-7; 10 bases agree with TRBD1. Germline CDR1 MNHEY, CDR2 SMNVEV (reference sequence). J lost 6 bases, V lost 5 bases, and 16 bases had no gene match. The CDR3 is made up of 17 amino acids. The CDR3 region is CASSQTPPGQGLSEQYF. CDR3 sequence (DNA): TGTGCCAGCAGTCAAACCCCTCCGGGACAGGGGTTAAGCGAGCAGTACTTC.

This clone was seen only once. CDR3 region: CASSLYLLDTEAFF. CDR3 nucleotides: TGTGCCAGCAGTTTATATCTTTTGGACACTGAAGCTTTCTTT. This sequence joins TRBV27 and TRBJ1-1; D unresolved. The germline V gene has CDR1 MNHEY and CDR2 SMNVEV (reference sequence). V lost 1 base and J 3 bases, leaving 9 bases between the germline ends. The CDR3 covers 14 residues.

V usage is TRBV4-1 and J usage is TRBJ1-1, with TRBD1 as a possible D gene (5 bases). This CDR3 contains 18 residues. The V gene's germline CDR1 is MGHRA and CDR2 YSYEKL. Trimming took off 0 bases at V and 4 bases at J, with 21 bases between the two ends. CDR3 in DNA: TGCGCCAGCAGCCAAGATCAGGTCAGGGTGAGGTTGAGCACTGAAGCTTTCTTT. Translation gives CASSQDQVRVRLSTEAFF.

This clone occurred once. In nucleotides, the CDR3 is TGTGCCAGCAGCCAGCAAAGGGGTCACGAGCAGTACTTC. Its protein product is CASSQQRGHEQYF. This rearrangement joins TRBV7-2 to TRBJ2-7, with a tentative D call TRBD1 (5 bases). The CDR3 runs to 13 residues. V dropped 5 bases and J dropped 5 bases, with 13 bases sitting between them. Germline V lookup: CDR1 SGHTA, CDR2 FQGNSA.

The V gene is TRBV5-6, the J gene TRBJ1-1; D is ambiguous. V lost 4 bases to trimming and J lost 6 bases, with 10 bases between them. Germline CDR1 is SGHDT and CDR2 is YYEEEE. The CDR3 runs to 12 residues. The CDR3 DNA is TGTGCCAGCAGCCTGGGGAGGGCTGAAGCTTTCTTT. Protein sequence: CASSLGRAEAFF.